This TCR beta chain stems from a study of shared clonotypes between healthy human individuals. Clones were read by immunoSEQ multiplex PCR, and TCRdb kept only the in-frame ones, dropping some. The top ten hold approximately 0.062% of the sample, which has roughly 500,000 clones, around 96% seen once. Germline assignment: CDR1 MNHEY and CDR2 SMNVEV (reference sequence). The germline V and J ends were trimmed by 5 bases and 6 bases, with 12 bases remaining between them. The CDR3 consists of 13 residues. The sequenced sample was naive CD4+ T cells sorted from blood. This sample's subset: CD45RA+ positively selected. This rearrangement joins TRBV27 to TRBJ2-3; D tentatively fits TRBD1 or TRBD2 (5 bases each). This receptor was identified in a woman aged 25 to 45 in good health. The CDR3 bases are TGTGCCAGCAGTAAAAGGGACCGGGATACGCAGTATTTT. This translates into CASSKRDRDTQYF.